The 21 T cell receptor beta chains listed next were all sequenced from one sample in a study of blood T cell repertoires in COVID-19. Measured with immunoSEQ multiplex PCR; TCRdb has only the in-frame clones, and not every one. Of over 65,000 clones in the sample, 82% were seen once. Sequenced sample: peripheral blood. These receptors all come from a man older than 75 with active COVID-19.

The CDR3 DNA reads as TGTGCCAGCAGACGAGACAGGGGGTTCCAAGAGACCCAGTACTTC. It translates to CASRRDRGFQETQYF. The rearrangement links TRBV7-2 to TRBJ2-5; TRBD1 aligns across 9 bases. CDR3 length: 15 amino acids. Germline V lookup: CDR1 SGHTA, CDR2 FQGNSA. V shed 6 bases, J shed 1 base, and the junction held 6 bases outside the gene matches.

This rearrangement joins TRBV2 to TRBJ2-5, with D uncertain. CDR1 is SNHLY, CDR2 FYNNEI, per germline. This CDR3 is built from 13 residues. With 7 bases removed from V and 4 bases from J, the gap between germline ends came to 13 bases. The CDR3 sequence: CASNPRLGETQYF. The CDR3 bases are TGTGCCAGCAACCCACGACTGGGAGAGACCCAGTACTTC.

The chain joins TRBV5-1 to TRBJ1-2; the D gene is possibly TRBD1 (5 bases). V was pared by 6 bases and J by 3 bases, with 15 bases between. CDR1 SGHRS and CDR2 YFSETQ come from the germline V gene. This CDR3 has 14 amino acids. The CDR3 DNA sequence: TGCGCCAGCAATGGTGGCGGGGCGGACTATGGCTACACCTTC. It encodes CASNGGGADYGYTF. Full variable domain (missing parts from reference TRBV5-1 and TRBJ1-2): KAGVTQTPRYLIKTRGQQVTLSCSPISGHRSVSWYQQTPGQGLQFLFEYFSETQRNKGNFPGRFSGRQFSNSRSEMNVSTLELGDSALYLCASNGGGADYGYTFGSGTRLTVV.

The rearrangement joins TRBV18 to TRBJ1-3; 11 bases map to TRBD1. CDR3 size: 18 residues. The trim removed 2 bases at V and 3 bases at J, leaving 9 bases unmatched. Germline V gene sequence: CDR1 KGHSH, CDR2 LQKENI. The chain's CDR3 is CASSPSRGQGAFGNTIYF. As DNA, the CDR3 is TGTGCCAGCTCACCAAGTCGAGGACAGGGGGCATTTGGAAACACCATATATTTT.

The V gene is TRBV18, the J gene TRBJ1-2, with D hard to call. The CDR3 extends over 13 amino acids. CDR1 and CDR2 (germline): KGHSH, LQKENI. V was pared by 3 bases and J by 2 bases, with 7 bases between. Here the CDR3 DNA reads TGTGCCAGCTCACCGGCCAGGAACTATGGCTACACCTTC. Encoded protein: CASSPARNYGYTF.

The rearrangement uses TRBV10-3 and TRBJ2-2, with 9 positions matching TRBD2. V shed 6 bases and J 1 base; nucleotides not matched to a gene: 3. Germline CDR1 and CDR2: ENHRY and SYGVKD. The CDR3 has 15 residues. CDR3 sequence reads: CAIRVAGENTGELFF. The CDR3 DNA reads TGTGCCATCAGGGTAGCGGGGGAGAACACCGGGGAGCTGTTTTTT.

This clone was recorded only once. This chain uses TRBV7-3 with TRBJ2-7; maybe TRBD2 (6 bases). CDR1 is SGHTA and CDR2 is FQGTGA in the germline V gene. Trimming removed 2 bases from V and 6 bases from J, with 17 bases in between. The CDR3 totals 15 residues. CDR3 nucleotides: TGTGCCAGCAGCTTAGATGGGACTTTTACCTCCGAGCAGTACTTC. It yields the protein CASSLDGTFTSEQYF.

The rearrangement uses TRBV4-2 and TRBJ2-1; 8 positions match TRBD2. The CDR3 is made up of 16 amino acids. V gave up 0 bases and J gave up 7 bases; unmatched junction bases: 8. Germline V gene lookup returns CDR1 LGHNA and CDR2 YNFKEQ. The DNA of the CDR3 is TGTGCCAGCAGCCAAGACCCCGGGGGGGGCACAAATGAGCAGTTCTTC. This gives the protein CASSQDPGGGTNEQFF.

The V gene is TRBV19, the J gene TRBJ1-1, with D possibly TRBD1 on 6 matching bases. The germline V gene has CDR1 LNHDA and CDR2 SQIVND (reference sequence). There are 15 residues in the CDR3. The V gene lost 5 bases and the J gene lost 1 base, with 14 bases spanning the gap. The CDR3 sequence: CASSAPDRPNTEAFF. DNA of the CDR3: TGTGCCAGTAGTGCACCAGACAGGCCGAACACTGAAGCTTTCTTT.

The gene calls are TRBV29-1 and TRBJ1-5; D is unresolved. V was trimmed by 3 bases and J by 0 bases, leaving 9 bases between them. Per the germline V gene, CDR1 is SQVTM and CDR2 is ANQGSEA. This CDR3 spans 14 amino acids. CDR3 sequence reads: CSVEDGNSNQPQHF. CDR3 bases: TGCAGCGTTGAGGACGGGAATAGCAATCAGCCCCAGCATTTT. The variable domain in full, with the rest retrieved from reference TRBV29-1 and TRBJ1-5, is SAVISQKPSRDICQRGTSLTIQCQVDSQVTMMFWYRQQPGQSLTLIATANQGSEATYESGFVIDKFPISRPNLTFSTLTVSNMSPEDSSIYLCSVEDGNSNQPQHFGDGTRLSIL.

J is TRBJ2-7 and V is TRBV11-3; 8 bases are shared with TRBD1. V gave up 4 bases and J gave up 3 bases; unmatched junction bases: 5. The CDR3 loop spans 14 amino acids. Germline assignment: CDR1 SGHNT and CDR2 YENEEA. The CDR3 DNA follows: TGTGCCAGCAGCTCCGGGACAGGCAGCTACGAGCAGTACTTC. As protein: CASSSGTGSYEQYF.

For this clone: Additional DNA sequences in this sample encode the identical CDR3. The chain joins TRBV7-3 to TRBJ2-1, with 8 bases that match TRBD2. The CDR3 consists of 16 residues. The trim removed 2 bases at V and 9 bases at J, leaving 12 bases unmatched. The germline V gene has CDR1 SGHTA and CDR2 FQGTGA. The CDR3 coding sequence is TGTGCCAGCAGCTTAGGGGGTGGGACTAGTTCAACTGAGCAGTTCTTC. It yields the protein CASSLGGGTSSTEQFF.

The chain recombines TRBV27 with TRBJ2-3, with D possibly matching TRBD2 (5 bases). V shed 3 bases and J shed 1 base, with 14 bases lying between them. Germline CDR1 and CDR2: MNHEY and SMNVEV (reference sequence). The CDR3 length is 16 residues. The CDR3 DNA sequence: TGTGCCAGCAGTTTCAAACCTAACGGGGGCACAGATACGCAGTATTTT. Its protein product is CASSFKPNGGTDTQYF.

The chain's CDR3 is CASTVGQDYGYTF. The CDR3 region has the DNA TGTGCCAGCACCGTGGGACAGGACTATGGCTACACCTTC. The chain recombines TRBV9 with TRBJ1-2, with 8 bases identical to TRBD1. The V gene's germline CDR1 is SGDLS and CDR2 YYNGEE. V gave up 6 bases and J gave up 3 bases; unmatched junction bases: 4. This CDR3 contains 13 residues. Drawing the rest from reference TRBV9 and TRBJ1-2, the complete variable domain is DSGVTQTPKHLITATGQRVTLRCSPRSGDLSVYWYQQSLDQGLQFLIQYYNGEERAKGNILERFSAQQFPDLHSELNLSSLELGDSALYFCASTVGQDYGYTFGSGTRLTVV.

For the CDR3, the DNA is TGTGCCAGTAGTATAACGGGGGACGGTGAAGCTTTCTTT. It translates to CASSITGDGEAFF. This chain connects TRBV19 to TRBJ1-1, with D possibly matching TRBD1 (5 bases). V lost 2 bases and J 7 bases, leaving 11 bases between the germline ends. The CDR3 consists of 13 residues. Germline assignment: CDR1 LNHDA and CDR2 SQIVND (reference sequence).

The rearrangement links TRBV5-4 to TRBJ2-5, with TRBD2 identical over 11 bases. The J call may be in error: the DNA end matches TRBJ2-7 better. Looked up from germline, CDR1 is SGHNT and CDR2 is YYREEE (reference sequence). CDR3 length equals 15 residues. This CDR3 is CASRSATSGKYEQYF. The CDR3 DNA follows: TGTGCCAGCAGATCCGCGACTAGCGGGAAGTACGAGCAGTACTTC.

This rearrangement joins TRBV29-1 to TRBJ2-1; D is ambiguous. Trimming removed 3 bases at V and 0 bases at J, with 9 bases between. The germline V gene has CDR1 SQVTM and CDR2 ANQGSEA. The CDR3 has 14 amino acids. The CDR3 spells CSVETQSSYNEQFF. The CDR3 DNA reads as TGCAGCGTTGAGACACAGAGCTCCTACAATGAGCAGTTCTTC.

This chain connects TRBV11-2 to TRBJ2-1; no definite D call. This CDR3 comprises 15 residues. V dropped 0 bases and J dropped 5 bases, with 11 bases sitting between them. Looked up from germline, CDR1 is SGHAT and CDR2 is FQNNGV. CDR3 region: CASSLDPQRNNEQFF. DNA of the CDR3: TGTGCCAGCAGCTTAGATCCCCAGCGCAACAATGAGCAGTTCTTC.

The rearrangement uses TRBV7-3 and TRBJ2-3, with TRBD2 matching over 10 bases. Germline V gene sequence: CDR1 SGHTA, CDR2 FQGTGA. V lost 5 bases, J lost 1 base, and 6 bases stayed unmatched. The CDR3 is 16 amino acids. This chain's CDR3 is CASSQIAGGRTDTQYF. The CDR3 region has the DNA TGTGCCAGCAGCCAGATAGCGGGAGGCCGCACAGATACGCAGTATTTT.

CDR3 amino acids: CASSQAGGGGETQYF. The CDR3, as DNA: TGTGCCAGCAGCCAAGCGGGGGGCGGGGGAGAGACCCAGTACTTC. J is TRBJ2-5 and V is TRBV9; TRBD2 aligns across 9 bases. This CDR3 is built from 15 residues. Germline-derived CDR1 and CDR2 are SGDLS and YYNGEE. The J segment lost 4 bases and the V segment lost 4 bases, leaving 8 bases of the junction unmatched.

This clone came up a few times. The chain recombines TRBV5-5 with TRBJ1-1; no clear D. CDR3 length equals 14 residues. CDR1 and CDR2 from the germline V gene are SGHKS and YYEKEE (reference sequence). Deletions cut 4 bases from V and 4 bases from J, with 14 bases between. CDR3 protein: CASSQTARSTEAFF. The CDR3, as DNA: TGTGCCAGCAGCCAAACGGCCCGGAGCACTGAAGCTTTCTTT.